The 32 T cell receptor beta chains below were found in one sample sequenced in a study of T cell responses to AZD1222 COVID-19 vaccine. Measured with immunoSEQ multiplex PCR; TCRdb has only the in-frame clones, and not every one. The data hold 150,000 or so clones, with roughly 91% observed a single time. This sample comprised peripheral blood, obtained on day 0 of AZD1222 vaccination. The receptors derive from an adult in good health.

The chain carries TRBV27 and TRBJ1-1; no reliable D call. CDR3 length equals 14 residues. Germline V lookup: CDR1 MNHEY, CDR2 SMNVEV (reference sequence). Trimming removed 6 bases at V and 0 bases at J, with 11 bases between. The CDR3 DNA reads TGTGCCAGCAGCCCCGTAGCATTGAACACTGAAGCTTTCTTT. Translated: CASSPVALNTEAFF.

This clone has a single count. This sequence joins TRBV7-9 and TRBJ2-7, with 10 bases identical to TRBD1. J lost 4 bases, V lost 3 bases, and 9 bases had no gene match. The germline gives CDR1 SEHNR, CDR2 FQNEAQ (reference sequence). The CDR3 spans 16 residues. In DNA, the CDR3 is TGTGCCAGCAGCTTCGATCCGGGACAGGGGAGGTACGAGCAGTACTTC. It yields the protein CASSFDPGQGRYEQYF.

Comments on this clone: This sample also contains other DNA sequences that code for the same CDR3. J is TRBJ1-1 and V is TRBV5-1; D ambiguous. The CDR3 has 14 residues. The V end was cut by 1 base, the J end by 1 base, with 8 bases between. CDR1 and CDR2 from the germline V gene are SGHRS and YFSETQ. CDR3 nucleotides: TGCGCCAGCAGCTTGAGTGGAAAGAACACTGAAGCTTTCTTT. Protein product: CASSLSGKNTEAFF. The whole variable domain, remainder taken from reference TRBV5-1 and TRBJ1-1, is KAGVTQTPRYLIKTRGQQVTLSCSPISGHRSVSWYQQTPGQGLQFLFEYFSETQRNKGNFPGRFSGRQFSNSRSEMNVSTLELGDSALYLCASSLSGKNTEAFFGQGTRLTVV.

The chain links TRBV5-1 to TRBJ2-1; perhaps D is TRBD1 or TRBD2 (5 bases each). Germline V CDR1 and CDR2: SGHRS, YFSETQ. The V and J ends lost 4 bases and 8 bases respectively, with 16 bases between them. The CDR3 runs 14 residues. In nucleotides, the CDR3 is TGCGCCAGCAGCCCGGGGCCCCCGGTGGATGAGCAGTTCTTC. This sequence encodes CASSPGPPVDEQFF.

The chain uses TRBV15 and TRBJ2-1, with 10 nucleotides matching TRBD1. Germline CDR1 is LNHNV and CDR2 is YYDKDF (reference sequence). With 0 bases clipped from V and 9 bases from J, the junction kept 5 bases outside the gene matches. The CDR3 is made up of 15 amino acids. The CDR3 protein is CATSRETGGLGEQFF. The CDR3 DNA sequence: TGTGCCACCAGCAGAGAGACAGGGGGCTTGGGTGAGCAGTTCTTC.

V is TRBV6-5 and J is TRBJ2-5; 8 nucleotides align to TRBD2. From germline, CDR1 is MNHEY and CDR2 SVGAGI. J gave up 5 bases and V 8 bases, and 10 bases lay outside the gene matches. The length of the CDR3 is 14 residues. Here the CDR3 reads CASLASGGRETQYF. The CDR3 DNA is TGTGCCAGCCTTGCTTCGGGGGGGCGGGAGACCCAGTACTTC.

The chain joins TRBV15 to TRBJ1-5; no firm D call. The ends were cut back, 0 bases at V and 0 bases at J, with 6 bases in the middle. Germline CDR1 reads LNHNV; CDR2 reads YYDKDF (reference sequence). CDR3 size: 15 residues. CDR3 coding DNA: TGTGCCACCAGCAGAGATGGGGATAGCAATCAGCCCCAGCATTTT. Amino acid sequence: CATSRDGDSNQPQHF.

This rearrangement joins TRBV27 to TRBJ1-6; TRBD1 agrees at 7 bases. Losses at the gene ends were 2 bases for V and 5 bases for J; bases not matched to a gene: 12. The germline CDR1 and CDR2 sequences are MNHEY and SMNVEV (reference sequence). The CDR3 covers 18 residues. The CDR3 coding sequence is TGTGCCAGCAGTTTAGTGGGGAGAGGGACAGTCAATAATTCACCCCTCCACTTT. Translated: CASSLVGRGTVNNSPLHF.

This clone appeared a single time. V is TRBV7-2 and J is TRBJ1-4; 7 positions match TRBD1. This CDR3 contains 15 residues. Germline CDR1 reads SGHTA; CDR2 reads FQGNSA. Unmatched junction bases numbered 0, after V lost 0 bases and J lost 2 bases. The CDR3 nucleotides are TGTGCCAGCAGCTTAGCAGGGGGCACTAATGAAAAACTGTTTTTT. Translation: CASSLAGGTNEKLFF. Supplemented by reference TRBV7-2 and TRBJ1-4, the full variable domain reads GAGVSQSPSNKVTEKGKDVELRCDPISGHTALYWYRQSLGQGLEFLIYFQGNSAPDKSGLPSDRFSAERTGGSVSTLTIQRTQQEDSAVYLCASSLAGGTNEKLFFGSGTQLSVL.

This clone was counted many times. CDR3 sequence (DNA): TGTGCCAGCAGCCAAGAAATGGGTCTAGCGGGGGGACTCCAAGAGACCCAGTACTTC. Translating it yields CASSQEMGLAGGLQETQYF. This chain connects TRBV3-1 (or the pseudogene TRBV3-2) to TRBJ2-5, with 11 bases aligning to TRBD2. V shed 0 bases and J 1 base; nucleotides not matched to a gene: 10. This CDR3 comprises 19 residues. Germline V gene sequence: CDR1 LGHDT, CDR2 YNNKEL (reference sequence).

The chain uses TRBV14 and TRBJ2-5; D not resolved. Trimming removed 1 base at V and 5 bases at J, with 8 bases between. The CDR3 length is 13 residues. Per the germline V gene, CDR1 is SGHDN and CDR2 is FVKESK. The chain's CDR3 is CASSQAVVETQYF. The CDR3, as DNA: TGTGCCAGCAGCCAAGCTGTAGTTGAGACCCAGTACTTC.

The genes are TRBV6-4 and TRBJ2-1, with 7 bases matching TRBD2. Germline CDR1 and CDR2: MRHNA and SNTAGT. V was pared by 0 bases and J by 6 bases, with 8 bases of the junction left unmatched. This CDR3 comprises 16 residues. The CDR3 reads CASSDSTRREINEQFF. In DNA form, the CDR3 reads TGTGCCAGCAGTGACTCTACGCGGCGGGAGATCAATGAGCAGTTCTTC.

This chain connects TRBV7-3 to TRBJ1-1; D unresolved. Trimming cost V 5 bases and J 5 bases, with 18 bases left between them. The germline gives CDR1 SGHTA, CDR2 FQGTGA. CDR3 length: 15 residues. The CDR3 coding sequence is TGTGCCAGCAGCCCCATGGTGGGCAGAAGGACTGAAGCTTTCTTT. Translating it yields CASSPMVGRRTEAFF.

This chain connects TRBV23-1 to TRBJ2-1, with D possibly being TRBD1 (6 bases). TRBV23-1 is an open reading frame, and its role is uncertain. This CDR3 has 17 amino acids. The V end was cut by 2 bases, the J end by 0 bases, with 14 bases between. As DNA, the CDR3 is TGCGCCAGCAGTCAACCCTTAACAGGGTGCTCCTACAATGAGCAGTTCTTC. As protein: CASSQPLTGCSYNEQFF.

The V gene is TRBV5-1, the J gene TRBJ2-1; weak D call: TRBD2 (6 bases). Per the germline V gene, CDR1 is SGHRS and CDR2 is YFSETQ. Trimming removed 1 base at V and 10 bases at J, with 15 bases between. There are 14 residues in the CDR3. The CDR3 sequence: CASSLQGGVNEQFF. The DNA for the CDR3 is TGCGCCAGCAGCTTGCAAGGAGGGGTCAACGAGCAGTTCTTC. The full variable domain, completed using reference TRBV5-1 and TRBJ2-1, is KAGVTQTPRYLIKTRGQQVTLSCSPISGHRSVSWYQQTPGQGLQFLFEYFSETQRNKGNFPGRFSGRQFSNSRSEMNVSTLELGDSALYLCASSLQGGVNEQFFGPGTRLTVL.

The CDR3 protein is CASSPSFAVLNTEAFF. Here the CDR3 DNA reads TGTGCCAGCAGTCCTTCCTTTGCGGTCCTGAACACTGAAGCTTTCTTT. The chain joins TRBV28 to TRBJ1-1; the D is unclear. The length of the CDR3 is 16 residues. The V end was cut by 5 bases, the J end by 0 bases, with 16 bases between. From germline, CDR1 is MDHEN and CDR2 SYDVKM.

This chain uses TRBV10-3 with TRBJ1-2; TRBD1 might be the D (5 bases). V was cut by 6 bases and J by 8 bases, with 13 bases left in between. The CDR3 runs 12 residues. Germline CDR1 and CDR2: ENHRY and SYGVKD. CDR3 bases: TGTGCCATCAGCAAGACAGAGGAGGGCTACACCTTC. Its translation is CAISKTEEGYTF.

V usage is TRBV6-1 and J usage is TRBJ1-4, with D hard to call. CDR1 is MNHNS, CDR2 SASEGT, per germline. The V end was cut by 3 bases, the J end by 3 bases, with 5 bases between. The CDR3 length is 13 residues. Here the CDR3 reads CASSELANEKLFF. The CDR3 nucleotides read TGTGCCAGCAGTGAGCTGGCTAATGAAAAACTGTTTTTT.

The CDR3 nucleotides are TGTGCCAGCAGCCAAGACAGGGGTGATACGCAGTATTTT. Translating it yields CASSQDRGDTQYF. The chain is built from TRBV3-1 (or the pseudogene TRBV3-2) and TRBJ2-3; D is possibly TRBD1 (6 bases). V shed 0 bases and J shed 6 bases, with 7 bases lying between them. Germline values: CDR1 LGHDT, CDR2 YNNKEL (reference sequence). The CDR3 length is 13 residues.

The rearrangement uses TRBV9 and TRBJ1-1; D is unclear. CDR1 SGDLS and CDR2 YYNGEE come from the germline V gene. Trimming took off 3 bases at V and 1 base at J, with 16 bases between the two ends. There are 16 residues in the CDR3. This chain's CDR3 is CASSASLGGPNTEAFF. The CDR3 bases are TGTGCCAGCAGCGCCAGCTTGGGCGGACCGAACACTGAAGCTTTCTTT. Based on the CDR3 plus reference TRBV9 and TRBJ1-1, the full variable domain is DSGVTQTPKHLITATGQRVTLRCSPRSGDLSVYWYQQSLDQGLQFLIQYYNGEERAKGNILERFSAQQFPDLHSELNLSSLELGDSALYFCASSASLGGPNTEAFFGQGTRLTVV.

The chain employs TRBV29-1 and TRBJ2-5, with 11 bases lining up with TRBD2. Germline assignment: CDR1 SQVTM and CDR2 ANQGSEA. The CDR3 totals 13 residues. CDR3 sequence (DNA): TGCTGTGCCGGGCTAGCGGGGGGAGAGACCCAGTACTTC. Translated: CCAGLAGGETQYF.

V is TRBV6-1 and J is TRBJ2-7; 8 bases line up with TRBD1. The germline CDR1 and CDR2 sequences are MNHNS and SASEGT. V lost 0 bases, J lost 5 bases, and 6 bases stayed unmatched. This CDR3 spans 15 amino acids. The CDR3, as DNA: TGTGCCAGCAGTGAAGCACAGGGGGAGATAGACGAGCAGTACTTC. Its protein product is CASSEAQGEIDEQYF.

V gene TRBV12-5 combines with J gene TRBJ2-7, with 7 bases aligning to TRBD2. Unmatched junction bases numbered 11, after V lost 0 bases and J lost 3 bases. The CDR3 length is 17 residues. Germline V gene lookup returns CDR1 LGHNT and CDR2 FRNRAP. The CDR3 coding sequence is TGTGCTAGTGGTTTGGTACTTCGTGGGGGGGAGGTCTACGAGCAGTACTTC. This sequence encodes CASGLVLRGGEVYEQYF.

The CDR3 DNA reads as TGTGCCAGCAGCCCCTGGGCTAGCGGGAGGGGAAACGAGCAGTACTTC. Its protein product is CASSPWASGRGNEQYF. The chain combines TRBV7-8 with TRBJ2-7; 12 bases map to TRBD2. Germline V gene sequence: CDR1 SGHVS, CDR2 FQNEAQ. The CDR3 has 16 residues. J lost 5 bases, V lost 5 bases, and 10 bases had no gene match.

This clone has just one count. The gene calls are TRBV27 and TRBJ1-2, with TRBD1 matching over 7 bases. The CDR3 has 14 residues. In germline, CDR1 is MNHEY, CDR2 SMNVEV (reference sequence). V lost 5 bases to trimming and J lost 10 bases; unmatched junction nucleotides: 13. In nucleotides, the CDR3 is TGTGCCAGCAGTCCGTCGGGAGGGGGCAGAGTCTACACCTTC. This translates into CASSPSGGGRVYTF.

This clone appeared a few times. The chain joins TRBV19 to TRBJ2-2; TRBD2 is a possible D gene (5 bases). Germline CDR1 and CDR2: LNHDA and SQIVND (reference sequence). The CDR3 length is 13 residues. The V end lost 3 bases, the J end lost 6 bases, and 8 bases lay between the germline ends. The CDR3 region is CASSISGSGELFF. The CDR3 coding sequence is TGTGCCAGTAGTATTTCGGGATCCGGGGAGCTGTTTTTT.

As concerns this clone: The same CDR3 is also encoded by other DNA sequences in this sample. The chain recombines TRBV27 with TRBJ1-5; D is ambiguous. The CDR3 contains 12 residues. Germline V gene data show CDR1 as MNHEY and CDR2 as SMNVEV (reference sequence). The V and J ends lost 1 base and 7 bases respectively, with 5 bases between them. The chain's CDR3 is CASSLLGQPQHF. As DNA, the CDR3 is TGTGCCAGCAGTTTATTGGGACAGCCCCAGCATTTT.

The V gene is TRBV6-5, the J gene TRBJ1-4; 9 bases are shared with TRBD1. In germline, CDR1 is MNHEY, CDR2 SVGAGI. V was pared by 3 bases and J by 8 bases, with 4 bases of the junction left unmatched. CDR3 size: 14 residues. The CDR3 coding sequence is TGTGCCAGCAGTTATGGACAGGGGAGGGAAAAACTGTTTTTT. This sequence encodes CASSYGQGREKLFF.

The CDR3 spells CASSEGQLEKLFF. For the CDR3, the DNA is TGTGCCAGCAGTGAGGGACAGTTAGAAAAACTGTTTTTT. The V gene is TRBV6-1, the J gene TRBJ1-4; 7 nucleotides line up with TRBD1. Germline V gives CDR1 MNHNS, CDR2 SASEGT. The junction had 3 bases not matched to a gene; V was cut back by 3 bases and J by 8 bases. The CDR3 sequence is 13 residues long.

The genes are TRBV5-6 and TRBJ1-5; possible D gene TRBD1, 6 bases. Germline loops: CDR1 SGHDT, CDR2 YYEEEE. Trimming shortened V by 1 base and J by 5 bases, and 19 bases separated the two germline ends. This CDR3 has 17 amino acids. CDR3 sequence (DNA): TGTGCCAGCAGCTTGTTTTCCGGGGGCGGATCGGATCAGCCCCAGCATTTT. This codes for CASSLFSGGGSDQPQHF.

The chain recombines TRBV6-5 with TRBJ2-3; a possible D gene is TRBD2 (6 bases). V was shortened by 7 bases and J by 5 bases, with 16 bases between the two germline ends. Per germline, CDR1 MNHEY and CDR2 SVGAGI. The CDR3 length is 14 residues. Here the CDR3 reads CASNRGVDLDTQYF. The CDR3 DNA sequence: TGTGCCAGCAACCGCGGGGTGGATCTAGATACGCAGTATTTT.

The V gene is TRBV6-5, the J gene TRBJ1-4; D is unclear. The CDR3 sequence is 13 residues long. The V end lost 8 bases, the J end lost 5 bases, and 12 bases lay between the germline ends. Germline assignment: CDR1 MNHEY and CDR2 SVGAGI. CDR3 amino acids: CASLNFENEKLFF. The CDR3 DNA follows: TGTGCCAGCCTGAACTTTGAGAATGAAAAACTGTTTTTT.